The entry below describes one T cell receptor beta chain. The CDR3 totals 14 residues. With 2 bases removed from V and 0 bases from J, the gap between germline ends came to 8 bases. Germline V CDR1 and CDR2: MNHEY, SMNVEV (reference sequence). The data belong to a study of T cell responses to AZD1222 COVID-19 vaccine. Produced via immunoSEQ multiplex PCR; TCRdb's table is partial and in-frame only. The sample contains around 120,000 clones, roughly 92% of which appear only once. The sequence was collected from an adult who received the AZD1222 COVID-19 vaccine. The J gene is TRBJ2-7, the V gene TRBV27; tentatively, D is TRBD1 (6 bases). Sequences were derived from peripheral blood, sampled 28 days after the second AZD1222 dose. The CDR3 spells CASSLADSSYEQYF. In DNA, the CDR3 is TGTGCCAGCAGTTTAGCGGACAGCTCCTACGAGCAGTACTTC.